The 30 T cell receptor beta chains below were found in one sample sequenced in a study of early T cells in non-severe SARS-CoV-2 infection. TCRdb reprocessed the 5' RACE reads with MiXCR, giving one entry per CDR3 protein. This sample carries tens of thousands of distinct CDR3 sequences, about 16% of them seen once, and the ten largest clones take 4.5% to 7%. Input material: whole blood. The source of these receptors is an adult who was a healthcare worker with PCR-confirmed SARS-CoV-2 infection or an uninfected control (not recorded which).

The CDR3, as DNA: TGTGCCAGCAGTCCGACTAGCAGCTCCTACGAGCAGTACTTC. Amino acids: CASSPTSSSYEQYF. The chain carries TRBV6-2 or TRBV6-3 and TRBJ2-7, with TRBD2 identical over 7 bases. The CDR3 extends over 14 amino acids. Trimming removed 5 bases from V and 0 bases from J; junction bases left unmatched: 4. Germline V CDR1 and CDR2: MNHEY, SVGEGT.

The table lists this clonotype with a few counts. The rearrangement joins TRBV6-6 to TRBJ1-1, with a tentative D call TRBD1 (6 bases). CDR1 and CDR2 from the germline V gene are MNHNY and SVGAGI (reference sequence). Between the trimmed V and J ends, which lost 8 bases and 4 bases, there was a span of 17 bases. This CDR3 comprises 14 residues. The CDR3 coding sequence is TGTGCCAGCCGATATCCAGGGGCGGGCACTGAAGCTTTCTTT. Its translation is CASRYPGAGTEAFF.

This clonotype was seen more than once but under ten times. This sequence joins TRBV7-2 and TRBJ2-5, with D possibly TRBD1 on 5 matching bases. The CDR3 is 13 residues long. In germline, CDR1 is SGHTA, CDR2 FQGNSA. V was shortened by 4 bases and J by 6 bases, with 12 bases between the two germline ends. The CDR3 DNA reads TGTGCCAGCAGCTCACGACAGTGGAAGACCCAGTACTTC. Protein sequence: CASSSRQWKTQYF.

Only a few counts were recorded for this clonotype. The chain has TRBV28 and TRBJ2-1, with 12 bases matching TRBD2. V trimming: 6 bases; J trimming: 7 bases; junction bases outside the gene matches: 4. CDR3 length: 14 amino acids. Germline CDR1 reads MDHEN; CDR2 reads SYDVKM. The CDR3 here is CASRLAGGWNEQFF. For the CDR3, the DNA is TGTGCCAGCAGACTAGCGGGAGGATGGAATGAGCAGTTCTTC.

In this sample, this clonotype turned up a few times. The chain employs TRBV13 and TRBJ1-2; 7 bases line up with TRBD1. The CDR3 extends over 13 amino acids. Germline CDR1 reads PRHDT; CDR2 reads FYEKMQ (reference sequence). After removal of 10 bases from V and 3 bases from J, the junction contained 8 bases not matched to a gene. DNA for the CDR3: TGTGCCACCCCCGGGACAGCGGACTATGGCTACACCTTC. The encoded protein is CATPGTADYGYTF.

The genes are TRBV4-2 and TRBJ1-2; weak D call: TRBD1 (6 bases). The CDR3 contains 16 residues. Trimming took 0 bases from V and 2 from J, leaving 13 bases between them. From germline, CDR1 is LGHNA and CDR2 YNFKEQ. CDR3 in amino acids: CASSQDNRAQNYGYTF. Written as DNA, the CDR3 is TGTGCCAGCAGCCAAGATAACAGGGCACAGAACTATGGCTACACCTTC.

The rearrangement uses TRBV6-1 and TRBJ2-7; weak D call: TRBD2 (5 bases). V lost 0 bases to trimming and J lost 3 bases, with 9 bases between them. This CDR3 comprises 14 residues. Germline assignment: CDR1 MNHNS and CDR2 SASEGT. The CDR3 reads CASSEAGANYEQYF. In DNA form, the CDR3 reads TGTGCCAGCAGTGAAGCGGGAGCGAACTACGAGCAGTACTTC.

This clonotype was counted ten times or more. The CDR3 nucleotides read TGCAGCGTAGAGCGGTCAGGGGTGAACATTCAGTACTTC. It yields the protein CSVERSGVNIQYF. The chain is built from TRBV29-1 and TRBJ2-4; perhaps TRBD1 as D (6 bases). The V gene lost 6 bases and the J gene lost 7 bases, with 16 bases spanning the gap. The CDR3 has 13 residues. Germline V lookup: CDR1 SQVTM, CDR2 ANQGSEA. Together with reference TRBV29-1 and TRBJ2-4, the CDR3 gives the full variable domain: SAVISQKPSRDICQRGTSLTIQCQVDSQVTMMFWYRQQPGQSLTLIATANQGSEATYESGFVIDKFPISRPNLTFSTLTVSNMSPEDSSIYLCSVERSGVNIQYFGAGTRLSVL.

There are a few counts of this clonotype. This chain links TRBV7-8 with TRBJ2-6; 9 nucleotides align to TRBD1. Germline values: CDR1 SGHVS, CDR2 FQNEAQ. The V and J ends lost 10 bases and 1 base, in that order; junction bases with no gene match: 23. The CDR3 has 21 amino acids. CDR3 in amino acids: CATPTRPGTGTSISGANVLTF. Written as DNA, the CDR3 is TGTGCCACCCCCACGAGACCGGGGACAGGGACGAGTATATCTGGGGCCAACGTCCTGACTTTC.

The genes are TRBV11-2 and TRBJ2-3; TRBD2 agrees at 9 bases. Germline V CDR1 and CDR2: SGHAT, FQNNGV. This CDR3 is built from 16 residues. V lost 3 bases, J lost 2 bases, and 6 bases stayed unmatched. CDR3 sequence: CASSFRGRAYTDTQYF. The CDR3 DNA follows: TGTGCCAGCAGCTTTCGCGGGAGGGCATACACAGATACGCAGTATTTT. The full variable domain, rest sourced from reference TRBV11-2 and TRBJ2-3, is EAGVAQSPRYKIIEKRQSVAFWCNPISGHATLYWYQQILGQGPKLLIQFQNNGVVDDSQLPKDRFSAERLKGVDSTLKIQPAKLEDSAVYLCASSFRGRAYTDTQYFGPGTRLTVL.

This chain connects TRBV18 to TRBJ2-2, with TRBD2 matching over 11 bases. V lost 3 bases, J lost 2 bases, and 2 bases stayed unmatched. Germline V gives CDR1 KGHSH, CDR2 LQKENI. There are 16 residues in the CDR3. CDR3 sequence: CASSPRLAGNTGELFF. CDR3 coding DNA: TGTGCCAGCTCACCCAGACTAGCGGGAAACACCGGGGAGCTGTTTTTT.

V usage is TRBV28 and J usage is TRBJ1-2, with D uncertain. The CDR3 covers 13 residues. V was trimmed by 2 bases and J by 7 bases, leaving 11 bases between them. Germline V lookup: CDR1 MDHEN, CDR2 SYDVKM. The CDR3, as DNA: TGTGCCAGCAGTTTACCGAAGGTTGCTGGCTACACCTTC. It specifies CASSLPKVAGYTF.

CDR3 amino acids: CASSFGLDTQYF. CDR3 sequence (DNA): TGTGCCAGCAGCTTCGGACTAGATACGCAGTATTTT. The V call is TRBV9, the J call TRBJ2-3, with a tentative D call TRBD2 (5 bases). CDR3 length equals 12 residues. Germline assignment: CDR1 SGDLS and CDR2 YYNGEE. Deletions cut 4 bases from V and 5 bases from J, with 8 bases between.

CDR3 in amino acids: CASSSLGQGLYSPLHF. CDR3 DNA sequence: TGTGCCAGCAGCTCCCTGGGGCAGGGGTTATATTCACCCCTCCACTTT. This chain uses TRBV11-2 with TRBJ1-6; maybe TRBD1 (6 bases). This CDR3 has 16 amino acids. V lost 4 bases and J 8 bases, leaving 18 bases between the germline ends. Germline CDR1 and CDR2: SGHAT and FQNNGV.

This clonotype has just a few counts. This CDR3 is CASSPGPEQPQHF. The CDR3 nucleotides are TGTGCCAGCAGTCCAGGGCCGGAGCAGCCCCAGCATTTT. This chain connects TRBV6-4 to TRBJ1-5; weak D call: TRBD1 (5 bases). V was shortened by 5 bases and J by 7 bases, with 12 bases between the two germline ends. The CDR3 extends over 13 amino acids. Germline CDR1 is MRHNA and CDR2 is SNTAGT.

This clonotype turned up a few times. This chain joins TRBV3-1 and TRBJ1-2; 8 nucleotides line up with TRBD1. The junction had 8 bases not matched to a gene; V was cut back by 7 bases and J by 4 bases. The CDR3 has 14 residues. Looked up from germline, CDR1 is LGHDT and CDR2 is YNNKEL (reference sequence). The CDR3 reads CASTGTGTAYGYTF. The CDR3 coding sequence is TGTGCCAGCACCGGGACAGGAACAGCCTATGGCTACACCTTC.

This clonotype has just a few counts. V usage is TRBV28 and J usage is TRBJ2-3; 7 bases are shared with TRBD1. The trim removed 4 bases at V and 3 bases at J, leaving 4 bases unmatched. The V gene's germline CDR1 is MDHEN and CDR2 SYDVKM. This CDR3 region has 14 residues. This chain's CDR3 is CASSSGQATDTQYF. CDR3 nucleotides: TGTGCCAGCAGTTCCGGACAGGCAACAGATACGCAGTATTTT.

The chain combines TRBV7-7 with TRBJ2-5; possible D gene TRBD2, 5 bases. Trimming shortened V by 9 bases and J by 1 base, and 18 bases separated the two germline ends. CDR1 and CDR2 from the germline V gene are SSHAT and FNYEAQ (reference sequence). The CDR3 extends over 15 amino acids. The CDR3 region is CARTKRTWLQETQYF. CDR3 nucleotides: TGTGCCAGAACAAAGCGGACCTGGCTCCAAGAGACCCAGTACTTC.

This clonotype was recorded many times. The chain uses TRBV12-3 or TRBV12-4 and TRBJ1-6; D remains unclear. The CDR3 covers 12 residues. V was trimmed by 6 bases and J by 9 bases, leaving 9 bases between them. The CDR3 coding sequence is TGTGCCAGCAGGCAACAAGGTTCACCCCTCCACTTT. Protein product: CASRQQGSPLHF.

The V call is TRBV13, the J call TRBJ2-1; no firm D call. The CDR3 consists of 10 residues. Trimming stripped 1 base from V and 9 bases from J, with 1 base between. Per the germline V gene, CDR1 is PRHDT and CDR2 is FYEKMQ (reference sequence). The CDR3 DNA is TGTGCCAGCAGCTTAGTTGAGCAGTTCTTC. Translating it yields CASSLVEQFF. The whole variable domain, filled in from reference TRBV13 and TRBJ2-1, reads AAGVIQSPRHLIKEKRETATLKCYPIPRHDTVYWYQQGPGQDPQFLISFYEKMQSDKGSIPDRFSAQQFSDYHSELNMSSLELGDSALYFCASSLVEQFFGPGTRLTVL.

CDR3: CASSILAGAVNEQYF. The CDR3 bases are TGTGCCAGCAGCATTCTAGCGGGAGCGGTGAACGAGCAGTACTTC. The V and J genes are TRBV5-4 and TRBJ2-7, with 10 nucleotides matching TRBD2. The CDR3 has 15 residues. Germline loops: CDR1 SGHNT, CDR2 YYREEE (reference sequence). The junction had 9 bases not matched to a gene; V was cut back by 4 bases and J by 5 bases. The full variable domain, completed using reference TRBV5-4 and TRBJ2-7, is ETGVTQSPTHLIKTRGQQVTLRCSSQSGHNTVSWYQQALGQGPQFIFQYYREEENGRGNFPPRFSGLQFPNYSSELNVNALELDDSALYLCASSILAGAVNEQYFGPGTRLTVT.

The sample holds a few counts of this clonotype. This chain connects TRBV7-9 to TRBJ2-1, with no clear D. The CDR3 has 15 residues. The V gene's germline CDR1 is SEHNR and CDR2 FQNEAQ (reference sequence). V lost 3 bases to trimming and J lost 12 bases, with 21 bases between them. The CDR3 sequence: CASSFSQTRRSGQFF. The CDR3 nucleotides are TGTGCCAGCAGCTTTTCGCAAACAAGAAGGAGTGGGCAGTTCTTC.

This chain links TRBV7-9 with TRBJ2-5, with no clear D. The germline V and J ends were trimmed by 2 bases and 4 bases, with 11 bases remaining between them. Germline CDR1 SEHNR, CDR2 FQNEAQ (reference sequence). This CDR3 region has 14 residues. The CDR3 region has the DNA TGTGCCAGCAGCTTAAAGTCCAAGAGAGAGACCCAGTACTTC. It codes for CASSLKSKRETQYF.

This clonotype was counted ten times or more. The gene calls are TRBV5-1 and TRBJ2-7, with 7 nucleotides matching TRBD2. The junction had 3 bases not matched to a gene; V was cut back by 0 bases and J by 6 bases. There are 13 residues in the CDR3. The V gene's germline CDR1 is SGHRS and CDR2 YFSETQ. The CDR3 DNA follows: TGCGCCAGCAGCTTGGAAGCGGGGACCGAGCAGTACTTC. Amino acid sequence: CASSLEAGTEQYF.

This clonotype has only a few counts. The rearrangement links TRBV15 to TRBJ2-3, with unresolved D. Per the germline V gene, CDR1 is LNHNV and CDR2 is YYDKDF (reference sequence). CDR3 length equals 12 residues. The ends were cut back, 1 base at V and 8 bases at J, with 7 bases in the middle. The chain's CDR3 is CATSRGWGTQYF. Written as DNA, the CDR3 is TGTGCCACCAGCAGAGGTTGGGGTACGCAGTATTTT.

CDR3 loop: CASSPQLWTSPPTDTQYF. CDR3 coding DNA: TGCGCCAGCAGCCCTCAATTGTGGACTAGCCCGCCCACAGATACGCAGTATTTT. The V gene is TRBV4-3, the J gene TRBJ2-3; 8 bases match TRBD2. CDR1 is LGHNA and CDR2 is YSLEER in the germline V gene. Trimming took 4 bases from V and 2 from J; bases not matched to a gene: 14. CDR3 size: 18 residues.

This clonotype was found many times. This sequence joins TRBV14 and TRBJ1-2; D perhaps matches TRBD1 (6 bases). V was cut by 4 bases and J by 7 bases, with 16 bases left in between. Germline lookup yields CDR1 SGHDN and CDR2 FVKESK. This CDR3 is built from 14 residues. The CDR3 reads CASSLHQGSSGYTF. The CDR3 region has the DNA TGTGCCAGCAGCCTTCATCAGGGGTCAAGTGGCTACACCTTC.

The CDR3 DNA sequence: TGCAGTGCTAGAGATGAGACAGGAGTTCCCGGGGAGCTGTTTTTT. Its protein is CSARDETGVPGELFF. This chain joins TRBV20-1 and TRBJ2-2; TRBD1 might be the D (6 bases). The CDR3 is 15 amino acids. Trimming shortened V by 0 bases and J by 6 bases, and 14 bases separated the two germline ends. CDR1 and CDR2 (germline): DFQATT, SNEGSKA (reference sequence).

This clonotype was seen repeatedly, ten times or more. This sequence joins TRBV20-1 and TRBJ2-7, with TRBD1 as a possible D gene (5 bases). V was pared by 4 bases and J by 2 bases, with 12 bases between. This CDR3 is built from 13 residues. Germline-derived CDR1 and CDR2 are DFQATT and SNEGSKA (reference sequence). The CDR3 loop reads CSANQDSTYEQYF. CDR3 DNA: TGCAGTGCTAACCAAGACAGCACCTACGAGCAGTACTTC.

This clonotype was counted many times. Here the CDR3 DNA reads TGTGCCAGCAGCGCACTAGTAAATCAGCCCCAGCATTTT. This sequence encodes CASSALVNQPQHF. This chain connects TRBV2 to TRBJ1-5; D ambiguous. CDR1 is SNHLY, CDR2 FYNNEI, per germline. Trimming removed 6 bases from V and 4 bases from J, with 10 bases in between. This CDR3 has 13 residues.